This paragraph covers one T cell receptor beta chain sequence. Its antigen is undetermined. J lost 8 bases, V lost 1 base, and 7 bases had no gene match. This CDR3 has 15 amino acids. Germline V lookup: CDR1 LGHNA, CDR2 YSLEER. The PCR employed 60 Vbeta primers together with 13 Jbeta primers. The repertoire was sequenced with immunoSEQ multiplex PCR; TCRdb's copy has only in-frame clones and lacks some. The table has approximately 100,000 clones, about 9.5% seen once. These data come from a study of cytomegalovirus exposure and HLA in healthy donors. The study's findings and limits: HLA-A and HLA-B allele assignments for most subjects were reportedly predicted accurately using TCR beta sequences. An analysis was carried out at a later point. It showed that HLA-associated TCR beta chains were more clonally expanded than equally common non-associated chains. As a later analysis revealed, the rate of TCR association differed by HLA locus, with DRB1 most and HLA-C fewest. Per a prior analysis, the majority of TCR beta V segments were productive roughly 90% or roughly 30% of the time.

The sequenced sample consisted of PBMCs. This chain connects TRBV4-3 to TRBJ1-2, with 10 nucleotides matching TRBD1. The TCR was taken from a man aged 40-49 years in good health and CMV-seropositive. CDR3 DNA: TGCGCCAGCAGCCAAGCGCTGGGACAGGGGTACGGCTACACCTTC. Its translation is CASSQALGQGYGYTF.